Included here is one TCR beta chain sequence, with context. CDR3 length: 14 amino acids. From germline, CDR1 is GTSNPN and CDR2 SVGIG (reference sequence). The V end lost 2 bases, the J end lost 2 bases, and 10 bases lay between the germline ends. Only in-frame clones appear in the TCRdb table, and some are missing; sequencing was by immunoSEQ multiplex PCR. The sample lists 70,000 to 85,000 clones; roughly nine tenths were seen once. This sample was taken from a study of blood T cell repertoires in COVID-19. Study information: Acute-phase and convalescent COVID-19 samples originated in the United States, Italy and Spain. The cDNA or gDNA used as material had been derived from T cells, B-cell-depleted T cells, or PBMCs.

The TCR originated in a woman aged 45-65 years with active or convalescent COVID-19. The chain uses TRBV30 and TRBJ1-5; the D gene is possibly TRBD1 (5 bases). Material for sequencing was peripheral blood. CDR3 residues: CAWSKGVGNQPQHF. CDR3 coding DNA: TGTGCCTGGAGTAAAGGGGTGGGCAATCAGCCCCAGCATTTT.